The rows below give T cell receptor beta chains drawn from one sample of a study of blood T cell repertoires in COVID-19. The repertoire was sequenced with immunoSEQ multiplex PCR; TCRdb's copy has only in-frame clones and lacks some. The sample has about 160,000 clones; 86% are singletons. The sample taken for sequencing was peripheral blood. The receptors stem from a woman aged 70-85 years with acute or convalescent COVID-19. The CDR3 runs from the conserved cysteine through the conserved F or W. Fields, in order: clone size, J gene, V gene, D gene, CDR3 DNA, CDR3 protein. The D gene is left open where the match is weak. Clone size is given for some rows only: seen once, a few or many times, or a class if the clone is expanded.

clone size: NA
J gene: TRBJ2-1
V gene: TRBV7-2
D gene: TRBD1
CDR3 DNA: TGTGCCAGCAGCCCACAGTTCGGGACAGGAATTGGTGAGCAGTTCTTC
CDR3 protein: CASSPQFGTGIGEQFF

clone size: NA
J gene: TRBJ2-7
V gene: TRBV9
D gene: TRBD1
CDR3 DNA: TGTGCCAGCAGCCCTTGGACAGGGGGCACCTACGAGCAGTACTTC
CDR3 protein: CASSPWTGGTYEQYF

clone size: NA
J gene: TRBJ1-2
V gene: TRBV12-3/TRBV12-4
D gene: TRBD1
CDR3 DNA: TGTGCCAGCCAGGAGACAGGGCAGGGTGGCTACACCTTC
CDR3 protein: CASQETGQGGYTF

clone size: NA
J gene: TRBJ1-2
V gene: TRBV7-9
D gene: NA
CDR3 DNA: TGTGCCAGCAGCCTTATCCAGACAGGTGTGAAAAGTGGCTACACCTTC
CDR3 protein: CASSLIQTGVKSGYTF

clone size: NA
J gene: TRBJ1-4
V gene: TRBV3-1/TRBV3-2
D gene: TRBD1
CDR3 DNA: TGTGCCAGCAGCTACAGGGGGCTTGAAAAACTGTTTTTT
CDR3 protein: CASSYRGLEKLFF

clone size: NA
J gene: TRBJ2-2
V gene: TRBV24-1
D gene: TRBD1
CDR3 DNA: TGTGCCACCAGTGATTTGCACCGGGACAGGGGCAACACCGGGGAGCTGTTTTTT
CDR3 protein: CATSDLHRDRGNTGELFF

clone size: NA
J gene: TRBJ2-1
V gene: TRBV11-2
D gene: TRBD2
CDR3 DNA: TGTGCCAGCAGCTTTAGTATCGGGAGGTACAATGAGCAGTTCTTC
CDR3 protein: CASSFSIGRYNEQFF

clone size: NA
J gene: TRBJ2-2
V gene: TRBV29-1
D gene: TRBD1
CDR3 DNA: TGCAGCGTTGACAGGGGGCGAACCGGGGAGCTGTTTTTT
CDR3 protein: CSVDRGRTGELFF

clone size: NA
J gene: TRBJ1-5
V gene: TRBV7-2
D gene: NA
CDR3 DNA: TGTGCCAGCAGCGCACAGGGTGGCGGCAATCAGCCCCAGCATTTT
CDR3 protein: CASSAQGGGNQPQHF

clone size: NA
J gene: TRBJ1-4
V gene: TRBV7-8
D gene: NA
CDR3 DNA: TGTGCCAGCAGGGCAGATATAACCAAGGAAAAACTGTTTTTT
CDR3 protein: CASRADITKEKLFF

clone size: few
J gene: TRBJ2-7
V gene: TRBV19
D gene: TRBD2
CDR3 DNA: TGTGCCAGTAGCGTAGGACTAGCGGCGCCCTACGAGCAGTACTTC
CDR3 protein: CASSVGLAAPYEQYF

clone size: NA
J gene: TRBJ2-2
V gene: TRBV9
D gene: NA
CDR3 DNA: TGTGCCAGCAGCGTGGGAGTGACCGGGGAGCTGTTTTTT
CDR3 protein: CASSVGVTGELFF

clone size: NA
J gene: TRBJ1-3
V gene: TRBV4-2
D gene: TRBD1
CDR3 DNA: TGTGCCAGCAGCCAAACCGGGACAGGCGGGGACACCATATATTTT
CDR3 protein: CASSQTGTGGDTIYF

clone size: NA
J gene: TRBJ2-2
V gene: TRBV7-7
D gene: TRBD2
CDR3 DNA: TGTGCCAGCAGCTCGGGACGGGGGGGCCCCGGGGAGCTGTTTTTT
CDR3 protein: CASSSGRGGPGELFF

clone size: few
J gene: TRBJ2-3
V gene: TRBV13
D gene: TRBD2
CDR3 DNA: TGTGCCAGCAGCTTATGGCGGGAGCGGCGGGCAGATACGCAGTATTTT
CDR3 protein: CASSLWRERRADTQYF

clone size: NA
J gene: TRBJ1-2
V gene: TRBV30
D gene: NA
CDR3 DNA: TGTGCCTGGGAGGGGCTCCCACTGGTACTCAGTGACTATGGCTACACCTTC
CDR3 protein: CAWEGLPLVLSDYGYTF

clone size: once
J gene: TRBJ2-5
V gene: TRBV27
D gene: TRBD2
CDR3 DNA: TGTGCCAGCAGTTCACCGGGACTAGAAGAGACCCAGTACTTC
CDR3 protein: CASSSPGLEETQYF

clone size: NA
J gene: TRBJ1-1
V gene: TRBV9
D gene: NA
CDR3 DNA: TGTGCCAGCAGCGTTCAGGGGAACACTGAAGCTTTCTTT
CDR3 protein: CASSVQGNTEAFF

clone size: NA
J gene: TRBJ2-7
V gene: TRBV6-2/TRBV6-3
D gene: TRBD2
CDR3 DNA: TGTGCCAGCAGTTACCCACCCTGGGTAGCGGGAGGGCCGGACTCCTACGAGCAGTACTTC
CDR3 protein: CASSYPPWVAGGPDSYEQYF

clone size: NA
J gene: TRBJ1-1
V gene: TRBV4-2
D gene: TRBD1
CDR3 DNA: TGTGCCAGCAGCCAAGATAGGAATTGGGACAGAGAAGCTTTCTTT
CDR3 protein: CASSQDRNWDREAFF

clone size: NA
J gene: TRBJ2-7
V gene: TRBV28
D gene: TRBD1
CDR3 DNA: TGTGCCAGCACGCAAAGGGACAGGGGGGCCGAGCAGTACTTC
CDR3 protein: CASTQRDRGAEQYF

clone size: NA
J gene: TRBJ2-7
V gene: TRBV3-1/TRBV3-2
D gene: TRBD2
CDR3 DNA: TGTGCCAGCAGCCAAGCCGCGGGAGCCTCCTACGAGCAGTACTTC
CDR3 protein: CASSQAAGASYEQYF

clone size: few
J gene: TRBJ1-4
V gene: TRBV3-1/TRBV3-2
D gene: TRBD1
CDR3 DNA: TGTGCCAGCAGCTCACGGACAGGGAGGGCTAATGAAAAACTGTTTTTT
CDR3 protein: CASSSRTGRANEKLFF

clone size: NA
J gene: TRBJ2-1
V gene: TRBV7-9
D gene: TRBD2
CDR3 DNA: TGTGCCAGCAGCCCCGGGACTAGCGGGAGGACCAGATACAATGAGCAGTTCTTC
CDR3 protein: CASSPGTSGRTRYNEQFF

clone size: NA
J gene: TRBJ1-1
V gene: TRBV5-1
D gene: NA
CDR3 DNA: TGCGCCAGCAGCGTAACAGCGAACACTGAAGCTTTCTTT
CDR3 protein: CASSVTANTEAFF

clone size: NA
J gene: TRBJ1-1
V gene: TRBV15
D gene: TRBD1
CDR3 DNA: TGTGCCACCAGCAACAGTGTTCAGCTAAACAGGGGCGGTAACGGGTTTGAAGCTTTCTTT
CDR3 protein: CATSNSVQLNRGGNGFEAFF

clone size: NA
J gene: TRBJ1-1
V gene: TRBV6-2/TRBV6-3
D gene: NA
CDR3 DNA: TGTGCCAGCAGTCGACAGGCGAACACTGAAGCTTTCTTT
CDR3 protein: CASSRQANTEAFF

clone size: NA
J gene: TRBJ2-5
V gene: TRBV5-5
D gene: TRBD1
CDR3 DNA: TGTGCCAGCAGCTTGGCTCCGACAGGGGGAGAGACCCAGTACTTC
CDR3 protein: CASSLAPTGGETQYF

clone size: NA
J gene: TRBJ2-1
V gene: TRBV18
D gene: TRBD2
CDR3 DNA: TGTGCCAGCTCAATTGGCATTAGCGGGGGCCTCAATGAGCAGTTCTTC
CDR3 protein: CASSIGISGGLNEQFF

clone size: NA
J gene: TRBJ1-5
V gene: TRBV4-2
D gene: NA
CDR3 DNA: TGTGCCAGCAGCCAAGTTTGGCAGAGCAATCAGCCCCAGCATTTT
CDR3 protein: CASSQVWQSNQPQHF

clone size: NA
J gene: TRBJ2-1
V gene: TRBV5-6
D gene: NA
CDR3 DNA: TGTGCCAGCAGCTTGGACAGAACGACGCAGTTCTTC
CDR3 protein: CASSLDRTTQFF

clone size: NA
J gene: TRBJ1-1
V gene: TRBV6-5
D gene: NA
CDR3 DNA: TGTGCCAGCAGGGTAGCCGGGAACACTGAAGCTTTCTTT
CDR3 protein: CASRVAGNTEAFF

clone size: NA
J gene: TRBJ1-2
V gene: TRBV30
D gene: NA
CDR3 DNA: TGTGCCTGGAGTCCAGGGAGGCATGGCTACACCTTC
CDR3 protein: CAWSPGRHGYTF

clone size: NA
J gene: TRBJ2-7
V gene: TRBV19
D gene: TRBD2
CDR3 DNA: TGTGCCAGTAGCCGGACTAGCGGGGAGCTCTACGAGCAGTACTTC
CDR3 protein: CASSRTSGELYEQYF

clone size: NA
J gene: TRBJ1-1
V gene: TRBV5-1
D gene: NA
CDR3 DNA: TGCGCCAGCAGCTTACAGGTGGCGAACACTGAAGCTTTCTTT
CDR3 protein: CASSLQVANTEAFF

clone size: NA
J gene: TRBJ2-1
V gene: TRBV28
D gene: NA
CDR3 DNA: TGTGCCAGCAGCGATCTACAGTCTAAGTTGGTCCCTGGGCACAATGAGCAGTTCTTC
CDR3 protein: CASSDLQSKLVPGHNEQFF

clone size: once
J gene: TRBJ2-7
V gene: TRBV27
D gene: TRBD2
CDR3 DNA: TGTGCCAGCAGTTTTCAGGGTCCAGCGGGGTCTCTTTCCTACGAGCAGTACTTC
CDR3 protein: CASSFQGPAGSLSYEQYF

clone size: NA
J gene: TRBJ1-1
V gene: TRBV3-1/TRBV3-2
D gene: NA
CDR3 DNA: TGTGCCAGCAGCCAATACAGGGCCCTGAACACTGAAGCTTTCTTT
CDR3 protein: CASSQYRALNTEAFF

clone size: NA
J gene: TRBJ1-1
V gene: TRBV25-1
D gene: NA
CDR3 DNA: TGTGCCAGCAGAAGAGAAGTTGAAGCTTTCTTT
CDR3 protein: CASRREVEAFF

clone size: NA
J gene: TRBJ1-6
V gene: TRBV30
D gene: NA
CDR3 DNA: TGTGCCTGGAGAGGACAACGCTCACCCCTCCACTTT
CDR3 protein: CAWRGQRSPLHF

clone size: few
J gene: TRBJ1-2
V gene: TRBV6-5
D gene: TRBD1
CDR3 DNA: TGTGCCAGCAGTTACGTGGGACAGGGGGCCTATGGCTACACCTTC
CDR3 protein: CASSYVGQGAYGYTF

clone size: NA
J gene: TRBJ1-5
V gene: TRBV27
D gene: TRBD1
CDR3 DNA: TGTGCCAGCCATCTTCAAACAGGGGTAAGCAATCAGCCCCAGCATTTT
CDR3 protein: CASHLQTGVSNQPQHF

clone size: NA
J gene: TRBJ2-1
V gene: TRBV4-3
D gene: TRBD1
CDR3 DNA: TGCGCCAGCAGCCAAGATGGGGGCGGGTTTGGGACAGATGAGCAGTTCTTC
CDR3 protein: CASSQDGGGFGTDEQFF

clone size: NA
J gene: TRBJ1-1
V gene: TRBV5-1
D gene: NA
CDR3 DNA: TGCGCCAGCAGCTCCATTAGGGGCAAATTGTCGGGCATGGAGACGAACACTGAAGCTTTCTTT
CDR3 protein: CASSSIRGKLSGMETNTEAFF

clone size: NA
J gene: TRBJ1-5
V gene: TRBV5-6
D gene: NA
CDR3 DNA: TGTGCCAGCAGCTTGGGTCAAAGCAATCAGCCCCAGCATTTT
CDR3 protein: CASSLGQSNQPQHF

clone size: NA
J gene: TRBJ1-1
V gene: TRBV5-4
D gene: NA
CDR3 DNA: TGTGCCAGCAGCTTGGATAGTGGGCGCAACACTGAAGCTTTCTTT
CDR3 protein: CASSLDSGRNTEAFF

clone size: NA
J gene: TRBJ2-7
V gene: TRBV6-5
D gene: NA
CDR3 DNA: TGTGCCAGCAGCCTCACTAGGACCGTGACCTACGAGCAGTACTTC
CDR3 protein: CASSLTRTVTYEQYF

clone size: NA
J gene: TRBJ2-7
V gene: TRBV5-4
D gene: NA
CDR3 DNA: TGTGCCAGCAGCTTGGGTGGGGGCACTTACGAGCAGTACTTC
CDR3 protein: CASSLGGGTYEQYF

clone size: few
J gene: TRBJ1-1
V gene: TRBV18
D gene: TRBD1
CDR3 DNA: TGTGCCAGCTCAGAGGGACAGGGGGTTACTGAAGCTTTCTTT
CDR3 protein: CASSEGQGVTEAFF

clone size: NA
J gene: TRBJ2-2
V gene: TRBV18
D gene: NA
CDR3 DNA: TGTGCCAGCTCACCAGTACTAGTTGCGAACACCGGGGAGCTGTTTTTT
CDR3 protein: CASSPVLVANTGELFF

clone size: NA
J gene: TRBJ2-5
V gene: TRBV2
D gene: NA
CDR3 DNA: TGTGCCAGCAGTCAAACTAGATCAGAGACCCAGTACTTC
CDR3 protein: CASSQTRSETQYF

clone size: NA
J gene: TRBJ1-1
V gene: TRBV15
D gene: NA
CDR3 DNA: TGTGCCACCAGCACCACGTCCACCGTTCCCAGGGAAGCTTTCTTT
CDR3 protein: CATSTTSTVPREAFF

clone size: once
J gene: TRBJ2-1
V gene: TRBV27
D gene: TRBD2
CDR3 DNA: TGTGCCAGCAGTGTCAGACTAGCGGGTAGCGTCAATGAGCAGTTCTTC
CDR3 protein: CASSVRLAGSVNEQFF

clone size: NA
J gene: TRBJ2-2
V gene: TRBV11-3
D gene: TRBD1
CDR3 DNA: TGTGCCAGCAGCCTGGACAGGGGAATGACCGGGGAGCTGTTTTTT
CDR3 protein: CASSLDRGMTGELFF

clone size: NA
J gene: TRBJ2-1
V gene: TRBV24-1
D gene: TRBD1
CDR3 DNA: TGTGCCACCAGTGATTACACAGGGGGGATTCTTAAGCAGTTCTTC
CDR3 protein: CATSDYTGGILKQFF

clone size: NA
J gene: TRBJ1-1
V gene: TRBV27
D gene: TRBD1
CDR3 DNA: TGTGCCAGCAGTCTCAAGACAGGGATAACTGAAGCTTTCTTT
CDR3 protein: CASSLKTGITEAFF

clone size: NA
J gene: TRBJ1-4
V gene: TRBV19
D gene: TRBD1
CDR3 DNA: TGTGCCAGTAGCCGACAGGGCGCAGGGGAAAAACTGTTTTTT
CDR3 protein: CASSRQGAGEKLFF

clone size: NA
J gene: TRBJ2-3
V gene: TRBV6-5
D gene: TRBD2
CDR3 DNA: TGTGCCACCAAGACTAGCGGTAGCACAGATACGCAGTATTTT
CDR3 protein: CATKTSGSTDTQYF

clone size: NA
J gene: TRBJ1-2
V gene: TRBV7-2
D gene: NA
CDR3 DNA: TGTGCCAGCAGCTTAGCGGTGGGGCCGGAGGGTTATGGCTACACCTTC
CDR3 protein: CASSLAVGPEGYGYTF

clone size: NA
J gene: TRBJ2-1
V gene: TRBV10-2
D gene: NA
CDR3 DNA: TGCGCCAGCAGTGAAGCCAATGAGCAGTTCTTC
CDR3 protein: CASSEANEQFF